The present T cell receptor beta chain was sequenced within a study of identical twins. Study results and limitations: Low generation probability was overrepresented in out-of-frame alpha sequences shared by twins. For cord blood, abundant beta clonotypes had fewer insertions, unlike memory repertoires, which showed none.

Healthy Caucasian donors formed the entire cohort. TCRdb reprocessed the 5' RACE reads via MiXCR and lists one record per CDR3 protein. The repertoire holds about 450,000 distinct CDR3 sequences, about 18% seen once, with 12% in the top ten. Comments on this clonotype: Its specificity is not known. One end of the junction is discordant with germline, which a read error may explain.

Sequenced sample: naive T cells sorted from blood. The sequence came from a man in his fifties in good health.

The CDR3 protein is CASSFYRTPYEQFF. DNA of the CDR3: TGTGCCAGTAGTTTTTATCGGACCCCCTATGAGCAGTTCTTC. This chain links TRBV28 with TRBJ2-1; D call uncertain. Germline CDR1 and CDR2: MDHEN and SYDVKM. The CDR3 is made up of 14 amino acids.